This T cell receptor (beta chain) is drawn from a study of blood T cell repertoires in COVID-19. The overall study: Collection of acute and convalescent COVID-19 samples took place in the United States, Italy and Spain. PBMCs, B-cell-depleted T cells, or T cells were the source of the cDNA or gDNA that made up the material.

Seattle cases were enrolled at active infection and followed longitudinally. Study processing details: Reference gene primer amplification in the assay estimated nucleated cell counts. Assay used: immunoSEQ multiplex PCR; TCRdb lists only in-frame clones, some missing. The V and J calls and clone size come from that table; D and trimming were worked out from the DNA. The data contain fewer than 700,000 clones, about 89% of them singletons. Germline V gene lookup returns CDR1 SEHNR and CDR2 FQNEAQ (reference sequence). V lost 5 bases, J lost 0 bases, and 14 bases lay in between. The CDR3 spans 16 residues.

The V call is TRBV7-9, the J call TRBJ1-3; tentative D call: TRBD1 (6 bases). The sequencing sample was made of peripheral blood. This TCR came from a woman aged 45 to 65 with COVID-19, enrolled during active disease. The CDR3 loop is CASSLETGSSGNTIYF. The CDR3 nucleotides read TGTGCCAGCAGCCTAGAGACAGGCAGCTCTGGAAACACCATATATTTT.